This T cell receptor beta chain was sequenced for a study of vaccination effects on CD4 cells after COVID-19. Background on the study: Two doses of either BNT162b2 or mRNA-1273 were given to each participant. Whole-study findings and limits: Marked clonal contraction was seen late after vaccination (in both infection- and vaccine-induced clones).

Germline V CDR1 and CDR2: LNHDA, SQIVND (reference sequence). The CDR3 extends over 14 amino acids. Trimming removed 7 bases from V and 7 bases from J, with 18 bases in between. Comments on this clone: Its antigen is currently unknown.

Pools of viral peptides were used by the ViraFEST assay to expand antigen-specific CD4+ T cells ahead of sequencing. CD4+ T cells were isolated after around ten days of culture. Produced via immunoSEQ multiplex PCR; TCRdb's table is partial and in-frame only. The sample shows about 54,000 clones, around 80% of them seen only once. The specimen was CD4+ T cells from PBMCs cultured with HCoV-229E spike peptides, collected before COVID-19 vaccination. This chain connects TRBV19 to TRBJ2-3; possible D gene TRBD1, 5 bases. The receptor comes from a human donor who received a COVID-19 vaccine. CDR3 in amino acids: CASTTGPEPHTQYF. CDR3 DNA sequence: TGTGCCAGTACTACAGGCCCCGAACCTCATACGCAGTATTTT. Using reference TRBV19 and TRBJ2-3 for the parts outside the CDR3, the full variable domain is DGGITQSPKYLFRKEGQNVTLSCEQNLNHDAMYWYRQDPGQGLRLIYYSQIVNDFQKGDIAEGYSVSREKKESFPLTVTSAQKNPTAFYLCASTTGPEPHTQYFGPGTRLTVL.